This TCR beta chain stems from a study of T-cell reconstitution after alpha-beta-depleted transplantation in children. The study's findings and limits: At one year after transplant, newly produced T cells mostly accounted for T-cell counts and diversity. Several hundred expanded graft clones reportedly supplied alpha-beta T cells about two months after transplant. In some patients, recipient T cells and intrathymic progenitors surviving conditioning explained high day-60 diversity.

This clonotype was recorded many times. What it recognizes is unknown. Unique molecular identifiers featured in how the TCRbeta library was prepared. TCRdb independently ran MiXCR on the PCR reads; one entry per CDR3 protein. Here the sample spans some 550,000 distinct CDR3 sequences, roughly 24% being singletons. Germline assignment: CDR1 SGHRS and CDR2 YFSETQ. The CDR3 is 13 residues long. The rearrangement joins TRBV5-1 to TRBJ2-7; perhaps TRBD2 as D (6 bases). The sequence came from a boy under two years old who had a stem cell transplant for acute myeloid leukemia, so the T cells may come from the graft donor. The material was PBMCs, mostly from graft donor cells, obtained 360 days after TCRalphabeta/CD19-depleted stem cell transplant. Here the CDR3 DNA reads TGTGCCAGCAGTTTGGAGGGATCCTACGAGCAGTACGTC. This translates into CASSLEGSYEQYV.